This note documents a single T cell receptor beta chain sequence. The antigen this receptor binds is unknown. No base qualities exist here, and no much larger clone lies one base off it. This sample is part of a study of radiation and T cells in renal cell carcinoma (TCRdb year 2020). About the study as a whole: Samples were obtained from a clinical trial, in which 15 Gy stereotactic body radiation therapy was delivered to primary renal cell carcinomas and nephrectomy was performed 4 weeks later. In total, 50 to 55 samples, comprising around 26 tumors and some 27 peripheral blood samples, were subjected to TCR beta sequencing. In the 55 or so samples combined, about 4 million unique CDR3 nucleotide sequences were found, encoding roughly 3,000,000 unique CDR3 amino acid sequences.

The time point label, read with the paper, signifies: baseline pretreatment blood. According to the study, the label for this sample's treatment or condition signals: 15 Gy SBRT to primary tumor, nephrectomy 4 weeks later. To follow tumor-enriched clonotypes, peripheral blood was collected serially from radiation-treated patients at baseline and again at 2 weeks and 4 weeks after SBRT. All patients had renal cell carcinoma with clear cell pathology. The QIAamp DNA Blood Mini Kit (Qiagen) was used to prepare genomic DNA for TCR sequencing. The analyses included just those samples that passed every quality control check. TCR beta libraries were generated from genomic DNA with the immunoSEQ kit, following the manufacturer's recommendations. For library preparation, a first multiplex PCR was performed with proprietary primers, followed by a second PCR in which unique barcodes were added, and bead cleanups were performed after each round. A kit-provided positive control reaction and a negative control reaction were included in every sample batch. The final libraries were assessed on an Agilent 4200 TapeStation D1000 ScreenTape, pooled by volume, and quantified by qPCR. Sequencing was performed on an Illumina NextSeq500 using a MidOutput 150-cycle cartridge, with 156 Read1 cycles, 15 Index1 cycles, and the kit custom primers. The pooled library was loaded at approximately 0.92 pM, and about 19% PhiX control was spiked in. On the study's bioinformatics: Vendor-processed data were analyzed in R, and a clonotype was defined as all T cells sharing the same CDR3 nucleotide sequence. In the clone abundance analyses, frequencies in each sample were normalized to that sample's 10,000 most abundant clones. Public T cell clones, which averaged fewer than five per sample, were removed prior to analysis. Tumor-enriched clonotypes and baseline blood-enriched clonotypes were defined as those with an abundance difference of at least 32-fold between compartments. A beta-binomial differential abundance model was used to identify clonotypes that were expanded or contracted between blood time points. The Baroni-Urbani and Buser coefficient was used to measure tumor-blood repertoire similarity, and groups were compared with two-tailed Wilcoxon tests in R. TCRdb obtained this table from immuneACCESS and retained in-frame rearrangements with V and J assigned. These tables miss some clones; where compared with another copy, unresolved V genes account for less than half of the shortfall, and the remainder is unexplained. The V and J calls and the clone size are those of that table, but D and trimming were determined from the DNA. This sample gives some 110,000 clones in total; around 84% of them show up just once. The ten top clones hold about 2.9% of the sample.

Study-wide conclusions, independent of this receptor: Top tumor clonotypes rose in blood from baseline to 2 weeks post-radiation, then contracted by 4 weeks, suggesting transient expansion of tumor-resident clones. Because the trial had a single-armed design, the trial could not examine how radiation dose or scheduling affected the TCR repertoire. Changes in the blood repertoire were not tracked past 4 weeks after treatment. Because pretreatment tumor biopsies were not available, the study could not determine whether clonotypes were already present within the tumor at baseline.

The sequenced sample was blood, obtained from a patient whose treatment included radiotherapy and nephrectomy. The TCR sequence derives from a woman aged 55-70 years with renal cell carcinoma.

The nucleotide sequence reads as follows: TGTGCCAGCAGTACCAACAGGGGGCTCGGGAATGAGCAGTTCTTC. It translates as CASSTNRGLGNEQFF. The rearrangement joined TRBV6-1 to TRBJ2-1, and 9 bases in between align with TRBD1. CDR1 is given as MNHNS and CDR2 as SASEGT, both from the germline V gene. V loses 5 bases at its end and J loses 7 bases; junction bases beyond the gene matches: 9. The CDR3, from cysteine to phenylalanine, totals 15 residues. Just the 45-base CDR3 DNA is kept, in frame starting at base 1.